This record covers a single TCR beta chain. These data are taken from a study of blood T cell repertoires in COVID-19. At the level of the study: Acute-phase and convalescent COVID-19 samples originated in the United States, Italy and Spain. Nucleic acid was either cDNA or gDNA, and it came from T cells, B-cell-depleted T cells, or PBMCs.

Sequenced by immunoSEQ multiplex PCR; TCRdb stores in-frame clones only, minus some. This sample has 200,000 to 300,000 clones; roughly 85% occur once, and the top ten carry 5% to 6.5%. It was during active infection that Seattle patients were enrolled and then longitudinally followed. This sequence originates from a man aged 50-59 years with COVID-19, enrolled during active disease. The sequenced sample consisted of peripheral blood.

The CDR3 bases are TGTGCCAGCAGTAGGGGAGAGACCCAGTACTTC. As protein: CASSRGETQYF. This sequence joins TRBV12-3 or TRBV12-4 and TRBJ2-5; weak D call: TRBD1 (5 bases). The CDR3 sequence is 11 residues long. V shed 5 bases and J shed 4 bases, with 5 bases lying between them.